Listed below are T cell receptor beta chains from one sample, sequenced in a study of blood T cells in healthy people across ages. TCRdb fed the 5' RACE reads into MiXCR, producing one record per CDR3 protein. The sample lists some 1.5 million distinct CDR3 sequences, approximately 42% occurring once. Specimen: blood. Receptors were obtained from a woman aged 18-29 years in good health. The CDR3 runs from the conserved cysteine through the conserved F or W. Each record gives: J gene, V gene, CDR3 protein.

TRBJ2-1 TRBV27 CASSPGTGGVEQFF
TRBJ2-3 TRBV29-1 CSALATSGTSTDTQYF
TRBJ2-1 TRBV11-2 CASSLPGVYRNEQFF
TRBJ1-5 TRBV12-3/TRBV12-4 CASSPEIPGQGHGNQPQHF
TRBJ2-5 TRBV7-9 CASSSSSPQETQYF
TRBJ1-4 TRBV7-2 CASSHSATNEKLFF
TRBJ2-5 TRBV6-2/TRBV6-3 CASSYPLSGEDQETQYF
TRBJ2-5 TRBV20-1 CSAGREGGETQYF
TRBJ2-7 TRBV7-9 CASSLAFGPSPYEQYF
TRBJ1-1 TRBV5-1 CASSLGPTGGEAFF
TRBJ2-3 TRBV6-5 CASSLVRYTDTQYF
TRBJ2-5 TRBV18 CASSPPGGLMKTQYF
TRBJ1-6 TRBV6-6 CASSPIGTSFNSPLHF
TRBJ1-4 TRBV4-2 CASSQDRGVVEKLFF
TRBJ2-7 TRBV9 CASSVTPDRGAYEQYF
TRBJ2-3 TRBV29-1 CSVGLFGTDTQYF
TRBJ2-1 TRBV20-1 CSAPQGEHNEQFF
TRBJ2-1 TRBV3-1 CASSQVRTWLRNEQFF
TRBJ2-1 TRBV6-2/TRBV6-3 CASSELADGNNEQFF
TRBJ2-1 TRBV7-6 CASSFGQFYNEQFF
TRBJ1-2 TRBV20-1 CSAPPGRGILTNYGYTF
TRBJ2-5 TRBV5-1 CASSFLPGQGNEQYF
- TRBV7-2 CASSSLAGEYEQYF
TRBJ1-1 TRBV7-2 CASSRRARSGGGNTEAFF
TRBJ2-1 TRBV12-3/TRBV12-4 CASRTLAGVVEQFF
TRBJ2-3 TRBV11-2 CASSLVTGVTTDTQYF
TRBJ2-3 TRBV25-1 CASRGGTSGGPSTDTQYF
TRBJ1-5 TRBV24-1 CATSDFRGNQPQHF
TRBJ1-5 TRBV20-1 CSARYRGRWRQANQPQHF
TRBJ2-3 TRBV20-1 CSASGRDTQYF
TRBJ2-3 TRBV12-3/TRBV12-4 CASSPSKPLAGDTQYF
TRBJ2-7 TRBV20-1 CSAWTSYEQYF
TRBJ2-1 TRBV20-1 CSARYSSEQFF
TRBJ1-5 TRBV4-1 CASSQEGPRGNQPQHF
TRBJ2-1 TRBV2 CASSDLSSGAYNEQFF
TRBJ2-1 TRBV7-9 CASSERLTLLYNEQFF
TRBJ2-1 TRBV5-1 CASRDPKSSYNEQFF
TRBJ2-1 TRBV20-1 CSAISASSYNEQFF
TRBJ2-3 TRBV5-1 CASSLVSEWDTQYF
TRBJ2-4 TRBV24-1 CATSFGNIQYF
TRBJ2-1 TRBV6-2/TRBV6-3 CASRRGSVNNEQFF
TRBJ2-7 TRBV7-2 CASSWTSFEQYF
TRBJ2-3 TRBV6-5 CASRRTRTDTQYF